This T cell receptor beta chain derives from a study of graft-versus-host responses after intestinal transplantation. Study as a whole: Each patient got anti-thymocyte globulin induction, then tacrolimus and steroids for roughly 3 years.

About this clone itself: Antigen: not known.

Some clones are missing from TCRdb's copy, which holds only in-frame ones; the method was immunoSEQ multiplex PCR. The table lists 50,000 or so clones, 90% to 95% of them singletons. Broader study findings: GvH clones were found in recipient marrow; some appeared first in ileum or blood. Early post-transplant HvG declines were associated with peak circulating GvH clone levels.

The sequence came from a human patient who received an intestinal transplant, so some T cells may come from the graft donor. Sequenced here: PBMCs, sampled 750 to 850 days after a first intestinal transplant, on the day of a second.

DNA for the CDR3: TGTGCCAGCAGTGATACAGGGCCCCAGGGGGATGAAGCTTTCTTT. Its protein product is CASSDTGPQGDEAFF. The chain links TRBV6-1 to TRBJ1-1; 7 nucleotides match TRBD1. Per germline, CDR1 MNHNS and CDR2 SASEGT. The CDR3 runs 15 residues. With 3 bases clipped from V and 7 bases from J, the junction kept 11 bases outside the gene matches.